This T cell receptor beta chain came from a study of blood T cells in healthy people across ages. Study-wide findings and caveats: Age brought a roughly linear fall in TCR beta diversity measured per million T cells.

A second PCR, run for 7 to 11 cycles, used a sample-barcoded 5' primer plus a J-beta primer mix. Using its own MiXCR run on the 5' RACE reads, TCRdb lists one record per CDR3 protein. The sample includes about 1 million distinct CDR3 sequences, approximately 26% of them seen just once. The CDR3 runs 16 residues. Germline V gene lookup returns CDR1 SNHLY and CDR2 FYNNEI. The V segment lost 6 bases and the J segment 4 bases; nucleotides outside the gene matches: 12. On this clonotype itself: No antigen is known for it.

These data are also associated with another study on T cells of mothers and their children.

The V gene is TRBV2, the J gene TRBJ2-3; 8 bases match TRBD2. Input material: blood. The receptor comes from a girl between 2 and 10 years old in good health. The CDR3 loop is CASRRLAGRAPDTQYF. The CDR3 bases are TGTGCCAGCAGACGACTTGCCGGGAGGGCCCCAGATACGCAGTATTTT.